This T cell receptor (beta chain) was retrieved from a study of shared T cell receptors in the human thymus. The germline gives CDR1 LNHNV, CDR2 YYDKDF (reference sequence). The CDR3 has 16 amino acids. Trimming removed 0 bases from V and 6 bases from J, with 18 bases in between. Method: immunoSEQ multiplex PCR; TCRdb's copy keeps in-frame clones and lacks some. Here the sample spans just under 550,000 clones, roughly 74% being singletons. These same data were also listed under a study on human thymus T cells. That source notes: Healthy Finnish infants undergoing corrective surgery for congenital heart defects were the donors. Resections from corrective heart surgery supplied the thymus tissue. Thymic as well as blood repertoires seemed to favor certain V and J genes unevenly. Related studies found that unrelated individuals share highly overlapping thymic repertoires.

The chain recombines TRBV15 with TRBJ2-7, with a possible D match to TRBD2 (5 bases). The material sequenced was thymocytes. The TCR originated in a boy younger than two with a congenital heart defect. The CDR3: CATSRDGVALALEQYF. The DNA for the CDR3 is TGTGCCACCAGCAGAGATGGTGTAGCGTTAGCCCTCGAGCAGTACTTC. The full variable domain, with the rest looked up from reference TRBV15 and TRBJ2-7, is DAMVIQNPRYQVTQFGKPVTLSCSQTLNHNVMYWYQQKSSQAPKLLFHYYDKDFNNEADTPDNFQSRRPNTSFCFLDIRSPGLGDTAMYLCATSRDGVALALEQYFGPGTRLTVT.